This paragraph reports one T cell receptor beta chain. Following RNA extraction, reverse transcription yielded cDNA that acted as the sequencing template. The method was immunoSEQ multiplex PCR; TCRdb's version includes in-frame clones alone and lacks a portion of them. The sample consists of some 200,000 clones, approximately 47% of them appearing once. The sample belongs to a study of CD8+ T cells in alopecia areata. Study-level background: Tofacitinib was taken orally by treated patients, and the dose was 5 to 10 mg twice daily.

V shed 3 bases and J shed 2 bases, with 12 bases lying between them. The CDR3 spans 14 residues. Germline V gene sequence: CDR1 SGDLS, CDR2 YYNGEE. Noted treatment: oral pan-JAK inhibitor, 5-10 mg twice daily. The J gene is TRBJ2-7, the V gene TRBV9; D ambiguous. This TCR was recovered from a human donor with alopecia areata. Specimen: CD4+ T cells sorted from blood, collected at roughly week 36, from a patient treated with tofacitinib. This CDR3 is CASSARKDAYEQYF. In DNA form, the CDR3 reads TGTGCCAGCAGCGCAAGAAAGGATGCCTACGAGCAGTACTTC. Looking up the rest from reference TRBV9 and TRBJ2-7 gives the full variable domain: DSGVTQTPKHLITATGQRVTLRCSPRSGDLSVYWYQQSLDQGLQFLIQYYNGEERAKGNILERFSAQQFPDLHSELNLSSLELGDSALYFCASSARKDAYEQYFGPGTRLTVT.